Following are 2 T cell receptor beta chains from one sample sequenced in a study of cytomegalovirus exposure and HLA in healthy donors. Primers: 60 Vbeta forward and 13 Jbeta reverse. The data were produced by immunoSEQ multiplex PCR, yet TCRdb's version contains in-frame clones alone and is incomplete. The sample holds some 180,000 clones; over 80% are singletons and the top ten take approximately 1.5%. The sequenced sample consisted of PBMCs. These receptors were obtained from a man aged 35-49 years in good health and CMV-seronegative.

The chain joins TRBV7-9 to TRBJ1-1, with 7 bases matching TRBD1. The CDR3 has 16 amino acids. Germline CDR1 SEHNR, CDR2 FQNEAQ (reference sequence). Unmatched junction bases numbered 9, after V lost 5 bases and J lost 0 bases. Here the CDR3 DNA reads TGTGCCAGCAGCGGGGCAGGGGGTAGGATGAACACTGAAGCTTTCTTT. Translated: CASSGAGGRMNTEAFF.

V is TRBV29-1 and J is TRBJ1-1, with 9 bases identical to TRBD1. Germline V gives CDR1 SQVTM, CDR2 ANQGSEA. After removal of 4 bases from V and 5 bases from J, the junction contained 17 bases not matched to a gene. The CDR3 has 17 residues. Here the CDR3 DNA reads TGCAGCGTTGCCCTATTCAACACCGGACAGGGGCGGACTGAAGCTTTCTTT. It specifies CSVALFNTGQGRTEAFF.